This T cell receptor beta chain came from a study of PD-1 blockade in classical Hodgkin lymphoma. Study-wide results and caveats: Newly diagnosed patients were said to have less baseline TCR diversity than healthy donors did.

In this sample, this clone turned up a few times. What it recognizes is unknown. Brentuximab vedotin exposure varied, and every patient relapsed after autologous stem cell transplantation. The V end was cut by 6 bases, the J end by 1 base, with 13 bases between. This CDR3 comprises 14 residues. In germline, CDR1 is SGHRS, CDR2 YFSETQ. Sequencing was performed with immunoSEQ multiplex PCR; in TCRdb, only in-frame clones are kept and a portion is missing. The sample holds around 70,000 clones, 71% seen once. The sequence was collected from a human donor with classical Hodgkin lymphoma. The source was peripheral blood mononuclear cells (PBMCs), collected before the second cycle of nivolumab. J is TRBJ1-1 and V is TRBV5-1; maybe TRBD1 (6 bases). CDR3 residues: CASKGHGGNTEAFF. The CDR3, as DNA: TGCGCCAGCAAGGGACACGGAGGGAACACTGAAGCTTTCTTT.